The text below deals with one T cell receptor beta chain. Its antigen is unknown. This entry belongs to a study of cytomegalovirus exposure and HLA in healthy donors. Study-wide points: DRB1 had the most TCR associations and HLA-C the fewest, a later analysis found, with rates varying by HLA locus. Specificity of a few CMV-associated chains for CMV antigens was verified in vitro. At a 0.05 false discovery rate, a later analysis found about 17,000 TCR beta sequences to be associated with HLA alleles.

Vbeta (60) and Jbeta (13) primers were used in the PCR. Profiled with immunoSEQ multiplex PCR; TCRdb holds only in-frame clones, not every one. This table has approximately 190,000 clones, around four fifths appearing once. Sequencing was performed on PBMCs. The TCR was taken from a woman younger than 30 in good health and CMV-seronegative.

CDR3: CASSDRGLHNEQFF. CDR3 coding DNA: TGTGCCAGCAGCGACAGGGGTTTACACAATGAGCAGTTCTTC. V and J are TRBV6-5 and TRBJ2-1; TRBD1 aligns across 8 bases. J gave up 5 bases and V 6 bases, and 6 bases lay outside the gene matches. Germline V gene sequence: CDR1 MNHEY, CDR2 SVGAGI. There are 14 residues in the CDR3.